This T cell receptor (beta chain) was retrieved from a study of T cells in Graves' hyperthyroidism and ophthalmopathy. It was RNA transcripts that yielded the amplified TCR beta CDR3 regions. HTBI primers drove first-round RT-PCR of the TCR CDR3. TCRdb called the multiplex PCR reads again in MiXCR, with one record for every CDR3 protein. This repertoire shows about 400,000 distinct CDR3 sequences, over 12% found once; its top ten account for around 27%. Germline values: CDR1 DFQATT, CDR2 SNEGSKA (reference sequence). V was pared by 0 bases and J by 9 bases, with 21 bases of the junction left unmatched. The CDR3 spans 19 residues. This clonotype was seen many times.

Sample: blood. This rearrangement joins TRBV20-1 to TRBJ2-1, with 9 bases matching TRBD2. This TCR came from a man over 45 with Graves' ophthalmopathy. In nucleotides, the CDR3 is TGCAGTGCTAGAGATCAGGTATTGGCTAGCGGGGCCTTTGGCCTTGAGCAGTTCTTC. Its protein is CSARDQVLASGAFGLEQFF.